What follows are 12 T cell receptor beta chains derived from one specimen sequenced in a study of human T cells and chemical hapten exposure. TCRdb fed the RACE reads into MiXCR, producing one record per CDR3 protein. The table shows 180,000 or so distinct CDR3 sequences, with around a quarter occurring only once. This sample's time point: patch test 3, about 24 weeks after DPC sensitization. Noted treatment: therapeutic diphenylcyclopropenone sensitization with weekly scalp DPC. Sequenced here: whole blood, sampled in connection with sensitization to the hapten diphenylcyclopropenone (DPC). These receptors all come from a woman in her forties with alopecia areata. Some clones in this sample may be carry-over from other donors' samples.

The V gene is TRBV29-1, the J gene TRBJ2-5; 7 bases map to TRBD2. Germline CDR1 and CDR2: SQVTM and ANQGSEA. The CDR3 consists of 13 residues. The V segment lost 3 bases and the J segment 2 bases; nucleotides outside the gene matches: 3. The CDR3 region is CSVDSGMQETQYF. Here the CDR3 DNA reads TGCAGCGTTGACAGCGGGATGCAAGAGACCCAGTACTTC.

The sample holds a few counts of this clonotype. This rearrangement joins TRBV30 to TRBJ2-1; perhaps TRBD1 as D (5 bases). With 7 bases removed from V and 9 bases from J, the gap between germline ends came to 10 bases. The CDR3 extends over 10 amino acids. CDR1 and CDR2 (germline): GTSNPN, SVGIG (reference sequence). CDR3 region: CASRVSEQFF. CDR3 nucleotide sequence: TGTGCCTCCAGGGTCAGTGAGCAGTTCTTC.

The rearrangement joins TRBV24-1 to TRBJ2-1, with 8 bases matching TRBD1. Germline V gene data show CDR1 as KGHDR and CDR2 as SFDVKD. V was clipped by 5 bases and J by 2 bases; unmatched bases: 7. CDR3 length: 16 amino acids. The CDR3 here is CATSGQGKLAYNEQFF. As DNA, the CDR3 is TGTGCCACCAGTGGACAGGGGAAGTTGGCCTACAATGAGCAGTTCTTC.

A few counts support this clonotype. The chain has TRBV20-1 and TRBJ1-4; D is perhaps TRBD1 (5 bases). Trimming took off 5 bases at V and 3 bases at J, with 16 bases between the two ends. The CDR3 consists of 15 residues. Germline V CDR1 and CDR2: DFQATT, SNEGSKA (reference sequence). The CDR3 region has the DNA TGCAGTGCTCCCCCGATGGGGGGACCTAATGAAAAACTGTTTTTT. It is translated as CSAPPMGGPNEKLFF.

The chain uses TRBV6-2 or TRBV6-3 and TRBJ1-6; the D is unclear. The CDR3 consists of 15 residues. Germline V gene data show CDR1 as MNHEY and CDR2 as SVGEGT. V was trimmed by 10 bases and J by 7 bases, leaving 20 bases between them. The CDR3 protein is CATLTRITMNSPLHF. CDR3 bases: TGTGCCACTCTTACTCGGATAACTATGAATTCACCCCTCCACTTT.

The chain has TRBV6-2 or TRBV6-3 and TRBJ2-1, with D perhaps assigned TRBD1 or TRBD2 (5 bases each). Between the trimmed V and J ends, which lost 4 bases and 12 bases, there was a span of 19 bases. The germline CDR1 and CDR2 sequences are MNHEY and SVGEGT. The CDR3 contains 14 residues. The CDR3 here is CASSLSGTLIGQFF. CDR3 nucleotide sequence: TGTGCCAGCAGTTTATCCGGGACCCTCATTGGGCAGTTCTTC.

This clonotype was recorded many times. The chain recombines TRBV4-1 with TRBJ2-3; 10 positions agree with TRBD1. The germline CDR1 and CDR2 sequences are MGHRA and YSYEKL. The V and J ends lost 0 bases and 2 bases, in that order; junction bases with no gene match: 5. There are 17 residues in the CDR3. In nucleotides, the CDR3 is TGCGCCAGCAGCCAAGAGCCGGGACAGGGGAACACAGATACGCAGTATTTT. It specifies CASSQEPGQGNTDTQYF.

This clonotype has just a few counts. The chain links TRBV3-1 to TRBJ2-3, with 9 bases lining up with TRBD2. The CDR3 length is 16 residues. After removal of 1 base from V and 2 bases from J, the junction contained 4 bases not matched to a gene. In germline, CDR1 is LGHDT, CDR2 YNNKEL (reference sequence). The CDR3, as DNA: TGTGCCAGCAGCCAAGTACTAGCGGGCCCCACAGATACGCAGTATTTT. As protein: CASSQVLAGPTDTQYF.

This clonotype appeared a few times. The chain joins TRBV28 to TRBJ2-3, with D perhaps being TRBD1 or TRBD2 (5 bases each). This CDR3 is built from 16 residues. V was clipped by 6 bases and J by 2 bases, with 18 bases between them. Germline assignment: CDR1 MDHEN and CDR2 SYDVKM. The CDR3 DNA follows: TGTGCCAGCAGCTCTCGCCGGGACCCCCTCACAGATACGCAGTATTTT. It is translated as CASSSRRDPLTDTQYF.

In its sample, this clonotype was seen a few times. CDR3 loop: CASSPPNLRRDYEQYF. Written as DNA, the CDR3 is TGTGCCAGCAGCCCCCCAAATCTTCGCCGAGACTACGAGCAGTACTTC. The rearrangement joins TRBV9 to TRBJ2-7, with unresolved D. Germline-derived CDR1 and CDR2 are SGDLS and YYNGEE. There are 16 residues in the CDR3. The germline V and J ends were trimmed by 4 bases and 3 bases, with 20 bases remaining between them. The variable domain in full, with the rest retrieved from reference TRBV9 and TRBJ2-7, is DSGVTQTPKHLITATGQRVTLRCSPRSGDLSVYWYQQSLDQGLQFLIQYYNGEERAKGNILERFSAQQFPDLHSELNLSSLELGDSALYFCASSPPNLRRDYEQYFGPGTRLTVT.

DNA of the CDR3: TGCAGTGCCCGAGGGACAGCCACTGAAGCTTTCTTT. Translation gives CSARGTATEAFF. This chain links TRBV20-1 with TRBJ1-1, with TRBD1 matching 7 bases. This CDR3 region has 12 residues. Per germline, CDR1 DFQATT and CDR2 SNEGSKA (reference sequence). V lost 6 bases and J lost 4; bases outside the gene matches: 5.

This CDR3 reads CSARTSGRVDTQYF. The DNA of the CDR3 is TGCAGTGCCCGAACTAGCGGGAGGGTAGATACGCAGTATTTT. The chain recombines TRBV20-1 with TRBJ2-3, with 13 bases identical to TRBD2. This CDR3 region has 14 residues. The germline V gene has CDR1 DFQATT and CDR2 SNEGSKA (reference sequence). V gave up 6 bases and J gave up 5 bases; unmatched junction bases: 5.